This passage covers 27 T cell receptor beta chains from one sample sequenced in a study of T cell responses to AZD1222 COVID-19 vaccine. Assay: immunoSEQ multiplex PCR; the TCRdb copy retains only in-frame clones and omits some. The data contain 150,000 or so clones, approximately 91% of them seen just once; the ten biggest clones take up around 1%. The sequencing used peripheral blood, collected 28 days after the second AZD1222 dose. These receptors originate from an adult who received the AZD1222 COVID-19 vaccine.

The CDR3 spells CSASTTDAASYNEQFF. The CDR3 region has the DNA TGCAGTGCAAGTACGACCGACGCCGCCTCCTACAATGAGCAGTTCTTC. V is TRBV20-1 and J is TRBJ2-1; D gene ambiguous. The length of the CDR3 is 16 residues. The germline V and J ends were trimmed by 6 bases and 0 bases, with 18 bases remaining between them. The germline V gene encodes CDR1 DFQATT and CDR2 SNEGSKA (reference sequence).

The CDR3 here is CASSSRGNEQFF. The CDR3, as DNA: TGTGCCAGCAGCTCCAGGGGCAATGAGCAGTTCTTC. The rearrangement uses TRBV7-8 and TRBJ2-1, with TRBD1 as a possible D gene (6 bases). The CDR3 runs 12 residues. Germline assignment: CDR1 SGHVS and CDR2 FQNEAQ. Deletions cut 4 bases from V and 6 bases from J, with 7 bases between.

This chain connects TRBV6-5 to TRBJ1-1; D is unresolved. The CDR3 extends over 14 amino acids. Looked up from germline, CDR1 is MNHEY and CDR2 is SVGAGI. Deletions cut 4 bases from V and 1 base from J, with 10 bases between. CDR3 sequence (DNA): TGTGCCAGCAGTTTTCTAGAGGGGAACACTGAAGCTTTCTTT. Translating gives CASSFLEGNTEAFF.

This clone occurred once. The gene calls are TRBV6-5 and TRBJ1-2; TRBD1 agrees at 9 bases. There are 13 residues in the CDR3. CDR1 is MNHEY, CDR2 SVGAGI, per germline. V lost 11 bases, J lost 8 bases, and 12 bases stayed unmatched. The CDR3 reads CAGDPGQGSGYTF. In DNA, the CDR3 is TGTGCCGGAGACCCGGGACAGGGAAGCGGCTACACCTTC.

This clone was found once. V gene TRBV6-2 or TRBV6-3 combines with J gene TRBJ2-7; TRBD1 matches at 9 bases. V shed 6 bases and J 4 bases; nucleotides not matched to a gene: 10. CDR3 length equals 15 residues. The germline gives CDR1 MNHEY, CDR2 SVGEGT. The CDR3 sequence is CASSPQGALPYEQYF. In nucleotides, the CDR3 is TGTGCCAGCAGCCCACAGGGGGCGCTACCGTACGAGCAGTACTTC.

Notes on this clone: Relative to the germline gene, one junction end is altered; a read error may explain this. The chain is built from TRBV5-4 and TRBJ1-2, with D perhaps matching TRBD1 (5 bases). CDR3 length: 13 residues. Germline-derived CDR1 and CDR2 are SGHNT and YYREEE (reference sequence). In DNA, the CDR3 is TGTGCCAGCGGCTTGAGGGGCGCGAATGGCTACACCTTC. Amino acids: CASGLRGANGYTF. The full variable domain, completed using reference TRBV5-4 and TRBJ1-2, is ETGVTQSPTHLIKTRGQQVTLRCSSQSGHNTVSWYQQALGQGPQFIFQYYREEENGRGNFPPRFSGLQFPNYSSELNVNALELDDSALYLCASGLRGANGYTFGSGTRLTVV.

The CDR3 DNA follows: TGTGCCAGCACCGAAGGACTAGCGGCCTACGAGCAGTACTTC. It specifies CASTEGLAAYEQYF. This chain uses TRBV2 with TRBJ2-7; 10 bases align to TRBD2. The CDR3 loop spans 14 amino acids. CDR1 and CDR2 from the germline V gene are SNHLY and FYNNEI. Trimming took 7 bases from V and 2 from J; bases not matched to a gene: 5.

This rearrangement joins TRBV6-1 to TRBJ2-2; D is possibly TRBD1 or TRBD2 (5 bases each). This CDR3 has 17 residues. The germline gives CDR1 MNHNS, CDR2 SASEGT. V was trimmed by 0 bases and J by 4 bases, leaving 15 bases between them. In nucleotides, the CDR3 is TGTGCCAGCAGTGAAGCTGTTGGGACCGGAGGCACCGGGGAGCTGTTTTTT. Translating it yields CASSEAVGTGGTGELFF.

V and J are TRBV6-5 and TRBJ2-3; D is perhaps TRBD1 (6 bases). Trimming removed 1 base from V and 2 bases from J, with 10 bases in between. There are 15 residues in the CDR3. Per the germline V gene, CDR1 is MNHEY and CDR2 is SVGAGI. The CDR3 DNA reads TGTGCCAGCAGTTACTTGGGACAACTCACAGATACGCAGTATTTT. This translates into CASSYLGQLTDTQYF.

This sequence joins TRBV15 and TRBJ2-6; weak D call: TRBD2 (6 bases). Germline V lookup: CDR1 LNHNV, CDR2 YYDKDF (reference sequence). The V and J ends lost 3 bases and 1 base respectively, with 10 bases between them. This CDR3 comprises 16 residues. CDR3 loop: CATSSKRGSGANVLTF. CDR3 nucleotides: TGTGCCACCAGCAGTAAACGGGGGTCTGGGGCCAACGTCCTGACTTTC.

The chain carries TRBV27 and TRBJ1-6, with no clear D. V was shortened by 10 bases and J by 4 bases, with 11 bases between the two germline ends. The CDR3 contains 13 residues. Germline V lookup: CDR1 MNHEY, CDR2 SMNVEV (reference sequence). CDR3 sequence reads: CAISRAYNSPLHF. Written as DNA, the CDR3 is TGTGCCATCTCCCGGGCTTATAATTCACCCCTCCACTTT.

This clone came up once. The chain couples TRBV29-1 to TRBJ1-2; TRBD1 is a possible D gene (6 bases). The V and J ends lost 0 bases and 4 bases respectively, with 15 bases between them. The CDR3 loop spans 15 amino acids. Germline lookup yields CDR1 SQVTM and CDR2 ANQGSEA. The CDR3 DNA sequence: TGCAGCGTTGAAGATATAGCAGGGGAGCCCTATGGCTACACCTTC. Its translation: CSVEDIAGEPYGYTF.

The J gene is TRBJ1-1, the V gene TRBV11-2; D remains ambiguous. The CDR3 spans 14 residues. In germline, CDR1 is SGHAT, CDR2 FQNNGV. V shed 5 bases and J shed 2 bases, with 12 bases lying between them. The DNA for the CDR3 is TGTGCCAGCAGCCTGTCCCCGGATAACACTGAAGCTTTCTTT. Translating gives CASSLSPDNTEAFF.

The CDR3 bases are TGTGCCAGCTCACCACAACAGGGGGCAAGAGGTGAAAAACTGTTTTTT. Its translation: CASSPQQGARGEKLFF. This rearrangement joins TRBV18 to TRBJ1-4; TRBD1 agrees at 9 bases. Germline CDR1 and CDR2: KGHSH and LQKENI. Unmatched junction bases numbered 7, after V lost 1 base and J lost 7 bases. The CDR3 contains 16 residues.

This clone was detected only once. The CDR3 DNA sequence: TGTGCCAGCAGCTTGTTTTGGGATGGCAATCAGCCCCAGCATTTT. Its protein is CASSLFWDGNQPQHF. This chain connects TRBV5-5 to TRBJ1-5; D gene unclear. V was shortened by 1 base and J by 2 bases, with 10 bases between the two germline ends. CDR1 is SGHKS, CDR2 YYEKEE, per germline (reference sequence). The CDR3 length is 15 residues.

The rearrangement joins TRBV2 to TRBJ2-7; the D is unclear. The V gene's germline CDR1 is SNHLY and CDR2 FYNNEI. This CDR3 spans 14 amino acids. V was trimmed by 4 bases and J by 4 bases, leaving 14 bases between them. CDR3 nucleotides: TGTGCCAGCAGTGGGGGAAGAGACTCTTACGAGCAGTACTTC. This translates into CASSGGRDSYEQYF.

The chain is built from TRBV4-2 and TRBJ1-2; D not certain. This CDR3 has 16 amino acids. V was clipped by 0 bases and J by 6 bases, with 17 bases between them. CDR1 is LGHNA, CDR2 YNFKEQ, per germline. The CDR3 protein is CASSQDWREPSHGYTF. The CDR3 DNA reads as TGTGCCAGCAGCCAAGATTGGCGAGAGCCGTCACATGGCTACACCTTC.

The rearrangement uses TRBV28 and TRBJ2-5; TRBD1 might be the D (5 bases). Between the trimmed V and J ends, which lost 11 bases and 2 bases, there was a span of 15 bases. The germline CDR1 and CDR2 sequences are MDHEN and SYDVKM. The CDR3 loop spans 13 amino acids. CDR3 residues: CASQTVLQETQYF. CDR3 DNA: TGTGCCTCCCAGACAGTATTACAAGAGACCCAGTACTTC.

The rearrangement joins TRBV30 to TRBJ2-2; D tentatively reads TRBD1 or TRBD2 (5 bases each). CDR3 size: 13 residues. Germline V gene data show CDR1 as GTSNPN and CDR2 as SVGIG (reference sequence). Trimming removed 2 bases from V and 4 bases from J, with 8 bases in between. CDR3 sequence (DNA): TGTGCCTGGAGTTGGGGGACCACCGGGGAGCTGTTTTTT. This translates into CAWSWGTTGELFF.

This rearrangement joins TRBV7-9 to TRBJ2-1, with D perhaps matching TRBD2 (5 bases). The CDR3 runs to 15 residues. V gave up 5 bases and J gave up 7 bases, with 18 bases separating them. The germline CDR1 and CDR2 sequences are SEHNR and FQNEAQ (reference sequence). CDR3 amino acids: CASSLLITGINEQFF. In DNA, the CDR3 is TGTGCCAGCAGCCTGCTGATTACGGGGATTAATGAGCAGTTCTTC.

The chain has TRBV24-1 and TRBJ2-3; TRBD1 matches at 8 bases. CDR3 size: 16 residues. The junction had 8 bases not matched to a gene; V was cut back by 4 bases and J by 3 bases. CDR1 and CDR2 (germline): KGHDR, SFDVKD. CDR3 residues: CATSDPGQGRTDTQYF. The CDR3, as DNA: TGTGCCACCAGTGACCCCGGACAGGGAAGGACAGATACGCAGTATTTT.

The gene calls are TRBV5-1 and TRBJ2-1, with 9 bases lining up with TRBD1. Germline CDR1 SGHRS, CDR2 YFSETQ. The CDR3 totals 16 residues. With 2 bases clipped from V and 10 bases from J, the junction kept 13 bases outside the gene matches. DNA of the CDR3: TGCGCCAGCAGCTTTGGACGGGACAGGGTATTCGGGGAGCAGTTCTTC. Translated: CASSFGRDRVFGEQFF. Based on the CDR3 plus reference TRBV5-1 and TRBJ2-1, the full variable domain is KAGVTQTPRYLIKTRGQQVTLSCSPISGHRSVSWYQQTPGQGLQFLFEYFSETQRNKGNFPGRFSGRQFSNSRSEMNVSTLELGDSALYLCASSFGRDRVFGEQFFGPGTRLTVL.

V gene TRBV19 combines with J gene TRBJ1-5, with D possibly being TRBD1 (5 bases). Germline CDR1 reads LNHDA; CDR2 reads SQIVND (reference sequence). The ends were cut back, 4 bases at V and 2 bases at J, with 12 bases in the middle. The CDR3 consists of 15 residues. The CDR3 DNA sequence: TGTGCCAGTAGTAGAACGGGGGGGGGCAATCAGCCCCAGCATTTT. This translates into CASSRTGGGNQPQHF.

V gene TRBV5-8 combines with J gene TRBJ1-2; 8 positions match TRBD1. The CDR3 is made up of 14 amino acids. V gave up 4 bases and J gave up 4 bases; unmatched junction bases: 6. From germline, CDR1 is SGHTS and CDR2 YDEGEE. CDR3 sequence reads: CASSTGGGLYGYTF. The CDR3 region has the DNA TGTGCCAGCAGCACAGGGGGGGGGCTCTATGGCTACACCTTC.

CDR3: CASRTGGEQYF. Here the CDR3 DNA reads TGTGCCAGCAGAACAGGGGGCGAGCAGTACTTC. The chain links TRBV6-5 to TRBJ2-7; 8 bases are shared with TRBD1. This CDR3 is built from 11 residues. V was pared by 6 bases and J by 6 bases, with 1 base of the junction left unmatched. CDR1 is MNHEY, CDR2 SVGAGI, per germline.

The CDR3 protein is CASSPTPEGRNYGYTF. The DNA of the CDR3 is TGTGCCAGCTCACCCACCCCGGAGGGACGAAACTATGGCTACACCTTC. The chain recombines TRBV18 with TRBJ1-2, with a weak D call TRBD1 (5 bases). Trimming cost V 3 bases and J 2 bases, with 16 bases left between them. Looked up from germline, CDR1 is KGHSH and CDR2 is LQKENI. This CDR3 contains 16 residues.

V and J are TRBV10-3 and TRBJ2-7; D not resolved. V gave up 3 bases and J gave up 5 bases, with 8 bases separating them. Germline V gives CDR1 ENHRY, CDR2 SYGVKD. The CDR3 length is 12 residues. The DNA of the CDR3 is TGTGCCATCAGTGAAGGAGCCAACGAGCAGTACTTC. Encoded protein: CAISEGANEQYF.